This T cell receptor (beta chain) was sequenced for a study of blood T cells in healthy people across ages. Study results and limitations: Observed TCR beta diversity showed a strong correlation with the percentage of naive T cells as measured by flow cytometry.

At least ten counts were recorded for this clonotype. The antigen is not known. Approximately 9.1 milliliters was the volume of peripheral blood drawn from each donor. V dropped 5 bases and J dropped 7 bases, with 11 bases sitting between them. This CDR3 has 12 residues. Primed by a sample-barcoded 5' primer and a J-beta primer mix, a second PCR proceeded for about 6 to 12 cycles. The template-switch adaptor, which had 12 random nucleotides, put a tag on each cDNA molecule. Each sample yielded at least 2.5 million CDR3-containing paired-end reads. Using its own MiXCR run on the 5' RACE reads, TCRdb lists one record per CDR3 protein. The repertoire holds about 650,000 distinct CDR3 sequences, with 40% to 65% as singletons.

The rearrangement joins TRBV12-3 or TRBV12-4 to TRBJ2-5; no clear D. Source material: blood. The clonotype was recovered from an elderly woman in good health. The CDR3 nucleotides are TGTGCCAGCAGTGCTGCGGTTGGGACCCAGTACTTC. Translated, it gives CASSAAVGTQYF.